This T cell receptor beta chain came from a study of beta chain features in type 1 diabetes. Study outcomes and limitations: Shortening that was moderate but significant affected the TCRB CDR3s of Type 1 diabetes patients in all four CD4+ subsets. With patients and controls alike, PCR might favor shorter templates to an equal degree. It was among patients, rather than healthy donors, that naive, central memory and Treg TCRB repertoires appeared more similar. Because the template was cDNA, high-expressing cells might be over-represented. Type 1 diabetes patients showed fewer insertions and more deletions at VDJ junctions.

CDR1 and CDR2 (germline): ENHRY, SYGVKD. The CDR3 runs 13 residues. Trimming removed 5 bases from V and 1 base from J; junction bases left unmatched: 1. The isolated RNA, all of it, was reverse transcribed, so expressed TCRB transcripts were what got sequenced. Profiling relied on immunoSEQ multiplex PCR, and the TCRdb table lists in-frame clones only, not all of them. This table has more than 300,000 clones, approximately 9.7% appearing once. The table lists this clone with a few counts. The antigen is undetermined. Sequenced input: central memory CD4+ T cells from blood. The receptor's source is a man younger than 45 with type 1 diabetes. This sequence joins TRBV10-3 and TRBJ2-5; TRBD2 matches at 7 bases. The CDR3, as DNA: TGTGCCATCAGTCGACTAGCCCAAGAGACCCAGTACTTC. It translates to CAISRLAQETQYF.